This T cell receptor (beta chain) was identified during a study of blood T cell repertoires in COVID-19. Study details: Researchers got acute and convalescent COVID-19 samples from the United States, Italy and Spain. T cells, B-cell-depleted T cells, or PBMCs provided the cDNA or gDNA that served as material.

Under the authors' procedure: Estimation of nucleated cell counts relied on the amplification of reference gene primers. The protocol was immunoSEQ multiplex PCR, while the TCRdb copy is restricted to in-frame clones and leaves out a portion. The V and J calls and clone size were taken over from that table, and D and trimming were inferred from the DNA. Seen here are over 200,000 clones, about 90% observed once, and the top ten hold 2.7%. CDR1 and CDR2 from the germline V gene are LNHNV and YYDKDF (reference sequence). CDR3 size: 13 residues. Between the trimmed V and J ends, which lost 6 bases and 8 bases, there was a span of 14 bases.

The chain couples TRBV15 to TRBJ1-5; perhaps TRBD1 as D (6 bases). Input material: peripheral blood. The sequence derives from an older woman with acute or convalescent COVID-19. The CDR3 reads CATSFKQGEPQHF. The CDR3 bases are TGTGCCACCAGTTTTAAACAGGGAGAGCCCCAGCATTTT.